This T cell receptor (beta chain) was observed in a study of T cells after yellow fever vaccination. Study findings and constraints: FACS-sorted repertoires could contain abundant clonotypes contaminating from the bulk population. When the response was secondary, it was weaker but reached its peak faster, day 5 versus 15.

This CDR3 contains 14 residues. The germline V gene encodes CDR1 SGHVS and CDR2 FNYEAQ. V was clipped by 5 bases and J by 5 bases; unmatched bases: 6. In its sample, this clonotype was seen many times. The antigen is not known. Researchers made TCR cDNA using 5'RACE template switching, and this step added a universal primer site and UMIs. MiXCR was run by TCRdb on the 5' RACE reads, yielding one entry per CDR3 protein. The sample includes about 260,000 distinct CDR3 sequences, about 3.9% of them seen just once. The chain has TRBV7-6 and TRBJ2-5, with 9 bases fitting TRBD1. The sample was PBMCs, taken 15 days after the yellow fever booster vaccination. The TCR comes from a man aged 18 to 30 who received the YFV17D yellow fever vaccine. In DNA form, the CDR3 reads TGTGCCAGCAGCCCTCGGACAGGGGAGGAGACCCAGTACTTC. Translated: CASSPRTGEETQYF.